The entry below gives a single TCR beta chain sequence along with its context. The data originate from a study of CD8 T cells in ankylosing spondylitis. Germline V gene data show CDR1 as GTSNPN and CDR2 as SVGIG (reference sequence). With 0 bases removed from V and 9 bases from J, the gap between germline ends came to 6 bases. CDR3 length equals 11 residues. In TCRdb, the 5' RACE reads were re-called with MiXCR into one record per CDR3 protein. This table holds just under 350,000 distinct CDR3 sequences, 14% to 15% found once. This receptor was identified in a male donor with ankylosing spondylitis or in good health (not recorded which). Sequencing was carried out using blood, either unsorted or a sorted T cell fraction (not recorded which). This chain uses TRBV30 with TRBJ2-4; D is undetermined. The CDR3 reads CAWSVRGIQYF. CDR3 nucleotide sequence: TGTGCCTGGAGTGTACGTGGCATTCAGTACTTC.